This entry lists 28 T cell receptor beta chains sequenced from one sample in a study of T cell clonality in common variable immunodeficiency. Generated by immunoSEQ multiplex PCR, the TCRdb table keeps only in-frame clones and is missing some. Altogether 55,000 or so clones were found in the sample, and no singletons occur. Sequencing was done on a sample of peripheral blood mononuclear cells. These receptors were taken from a person aged 18 to 69 in good health.

This clone has at least ten counts. Read coverage stops 3 residues before the CDR3 terminus; the germline J gene supplies the remainder. The chain joins TRBV23-1 to TRBJ1-2; TRBD1 agrees at 7 bases. TRBV23-1 is reported as an ORF; its role is uncertain. J lost 6 bases, V lost 6 bases, and 10 bases had no gene match. The CDR3 runs 14 residues. CDR3 sequence reads: CASSLKGTDDGYTF. The DNA read from the CDR3 is TGCGCCAGCAGCCTCAAGGGGACAGATGATGGC.

At least ten counts were recorded for this clone. At one boundary the junction diverges from the germline segment, which might be a read error. The read ends 3 residues shy of where the CDR3 ends; the end is completed using the germline J gene. The rearrangement links TRBV4-2 to TRBJ2-3; D is uncertain. The CDR3 sequence is 13 residues long. The germline V gene encodes CDR1 LGHNA and CDR2 YNFKEQ. The CDR3 bases that were read are TGCGCCAGCAGCCAAGAGTACAGAGATACG. Protein product: CASSQEYRDT. The CDR3 as a whole reads CASSQEYRDTQYF.

This clone showed up many times. The read falls 3 residues short of the CDR3 end, and the missing part is taken from the germline J gene. V gene TRBV5-1 combines with J gene TRBJ2-1; D unresolved. V was pared by 2 bases and J by 7 bases, with 13 bases between. Germline V gene data show CDR1 as SGHRS and CDR2 as YFSETQ. The CDR3 runs to 14 residues. CDR3 DNA, as far as it was read: TGCGCCAGCAGCTTAGGAGACAACCGGAATGAG. Protein product: CASSLGDNRNE. The CDR3 in full is CASSLGDNRNEQFF.

In this sample, this clone turned up many times. The read comes to an end 3 residues before the CDR3 does, leaving the germline J gene to fill in the end. The chain carries TRBV20-1 and TRBJ2-5; 8 nucleotides agree with TRBD2. This CDR3 has 15 amino acids. The junction had 13 bases not matched to a gene; V was cut back by 6 bases and J by 4 bases. The germline gives CDR1 DFQATT, CDR2 SNEGSKA (reference sequence). The chain's CDR3 is CSASPGGDVGETQYF. The CDR3 DNA, read in part, is TGCAGTGCCAGCCCCGGGGGGGACGTGGGAGAGACC.

There are many counts of this clone. The read ends 3 residues early relative to the CDR3; the germline J gene fills the gap. The chain uses TRBV20-1 and TRBJ1-3, with D unresolved. CDR1 is DFQATT, CDR2 SNEGSKA, per germline (reference sequence). CDR3 length: 13 residues. The V gene lost 3 bases and the J gene lost 4 bases, with 10 bases spanning the gap. The CDR3 sequence is CSARKEGGNTIYF. The sequenced part of the CDR3 DNA is TGCAGTGCTAGGAAGGAGGGCGGAAACACC.

Many counts were recorded for this clone. The missing CDR3 end, 3 residues past where the read stops, is filled in from the germline J gene. The rearrangement links TRBV28 to TRBJ1-2; possible D gene TRBD1, 5 bases. Germline V gene lookup returns CDR1 MDHEN and CDR2 SYDVKM. The CDR3 length is 14 residues. The germline V and J ends were trimmed by 5 bases and 2 bases, with 12 bases remaining between them. CDR3 DNA (partial): TGTGCCAGCAGTCCTCGTAAGGGGAACTATGGC. As protein: CASSPRKGNYG. The whole CDR3 reads CASSPRKGNYGYTF.

This clone was picked up many times. The read terminates 3 residues ahead of where the CDR3 ends, so the germline J gene completes it. This sequence joins TRBV20-1 and TRBJ2-3; D is unresolved. The CDR3 is made up of 10 amino acids. Looked up from germline, CDR1 is DFQATT and CDR2 is SNEGSKA (reference sequence). V lost 3 bases, J lost 5 bases, and 3 bases lay in between. The CDR3 here is CSASKDTQYF. CDR3 bases read: TGCAGTGCTAGTAAAGATACG.

In its sample, this clone was seen many times. The CDR3 is cut off 3 residues early in the read; its end comes from the germline J gene. V is TRBV19 and J is TRBJ1-2; the match to TRBD1 covers 9 bases. Germline CDR1 and CDR2: LNHDA and SQIVND (reference sequence). The CDR3 spans 14 residues. The CDR3 DNA, read in part, is TGTGCCAGTACCAGGACAGGGGAAGCTGGCGGC. Protein: CASTRTGEAGG. From start to end, the CDR3 is CASTRTGEAGGYTF.

At least ten counts were recorded for this clone. The read falls 3 residues short of the CDR3 end, and the missing part is taken from the germline J gene. This chain uses TRBV7-3 with TRBJ2-7; TRBD2 matches at 12 bases. The length of the CDR3 is 13 residues. Germline V lookup: CDR1 SGHTA, CDR2 FQGTGA. The V segment lost 5 bases and the J segment 6 bases; nucleotides outside the gene matches: 2. CDR3 in amino acids: CASSAGLAGEQYF. The DNA read from the CDR3 is TGTGCCAGCAGCGCGGGACTAGCGGGCGAG.

In this sample, this clone turned up many times. The read ends 3 residues shy of where the CDR3 ends; the end is completed using the germline J gene. The chain links TRBV6-1 to TRBJ2-2; D is undetermined. The V gene lost 4 bases and the J gene lost 5 bases, with 8 bases spanning the gap. CDR1 and CDR2 (germline): MNHNS, SASEGT. This CDR3 is built from 13 residues. The covered CDR3 bases are TGTGCCAGCAGTGCCGGGTGGACCGGGGAG. It specifies CASSAGWTGE. The CDR3 in full is CASSAGWTGELFF.

This clone was picked up many times. The DNA ends 3 residues before the CDR3 does, and the rest of the CDR3 is filled in from the germline J gene. This chain connects TRBV20-1 to TRBJ2-3, with 13 bases fitting TRBD2. The length of the CDR3 is 15 residues. In germline, CDR1 is DFQATT, CDR2 SNEGSKA (reference sequence). The CDR3 bases that were read are TGCAGTGCTCCGTGGACTAGCGGGAGAGTAAAGACG. Translated: CSAPWTSGRVKT. The CDR3 in its entirety is CSAPWTSGRVKTQYF.

This clone has ten or more counts. The observed sequence ends 3 residues before the CDR3 terminus, with the missing tail filled in from the germline J gene. The rearrangement joins TRBV20-1 to TRBJ2-2; no reliable D call. The ends were cut back, 1 base at V and 5 bases at J, with 8 bases in the middle. Germline values: CDR1 DFQATT, CDR2 SNEGSKA (reference sequence). This CDR3 region has 13 residues. CDR3 bases read: TGCAGTGCTAGAGCTTTAAATACCGGGGAG. Its protein is CSARALNTGE. The entire CDR3 reads CSARALNTGELFF.

The sample holds many counts of this clone. The read terminates 3 residues before the CDR3 end, so the remaining end is supplied by the germline J gene. V is TRBV5-1 and J is TRBJ2-1; D is ambiguous. Germline-derived CDR1 and CDR2 are SGHRS and YFSETQ. Trimming took 1 base from V and 6 from J, leaving 11 bases between them. The CDR3 spans 14 residues. CDR3 sequence: CASSLLLAGNEQFF. CDR3 bases read: TGCGCCAGCAGCTTGCTGTTGGCTGGCAATGAG.

For this clone: The CDR3 end lies 3 residues beyond the end of the read and is filled in from the germline J gene. The chain employs TRBV7-3 and TRBJ1-2; TRBD1 matches 10 bases. This CDR3 is 16 amino acids long. Germline CDR1 is SGHTA and CDR2 is FQGTGA. CDR3 sequence: CASSPTGQGTTYDYTF. The CDR3 DNA, read in part, is TGTGCCAGCAGCCCTACGGGACAGGGGACGACCTACGAC.

There are many counts of this clone. The DNA ends 3 residues before the CDR3 does, and the rest of the CDR3 is filled in from the germline J gene. V is TRBV9 and J is TRBJ2-1; D remains ambiguous. V dropped 1 base and J dropped 7 bases, with 12 bases sitting between them. This CDR3 region has 14 residues. CDR1 is SGDLS, CDR2 YYNGEE, per germline. CDR3 in amino acids: CASSVYGFQNEQFF. The sequenced part of the CDR3 DNA is TGTGCCAGCAGCGTATATGGCTTCCAGAATGAG.

This clone was counted many times. Incomplete CDR3 DNA: TGTGCCAGCAGTTTGACTCGCATGTGGGAGACC. Amino acid sequence: CASSLTRMWET. The entire CDR3 reads CASSLTRMWETQYF. This chain links TRBV6-2 or TRBV6-3 with TRBJ2-5; D is uncertain. The read ends 3 residues early relative to the CDR3; the germline J gene fills the gap. Trimming removed 4 bases at V and 5 bases at J, with 14 bases between. From germline, CDR1 is MNHEY and CDR2 SVGEGT. This CDR3 has 14 residues.

This clone appeared many times. The junction and the germline gene differ at one end; a read error may be behind it. The read halts 3 residues ahead of the CDR3 end, with the missing end drawn from the germline J gene. The J gene is TRBJ2-4, the V gene TRBV4-2, with D possibly TRBD1 on 7 matching bases. The CDR3 sequence is 16 residues long. CDR1 is LGHNA and CDR2 is YNFKEQ in the germline V gene. The CDR3 protein is CASSQDVGQGGDIQYF. CDR3 DNA, as far as it was read: TGCGCCAGCAGCCAAGATGTAGGGCAGGGGGGAGACATT.

A word on this clone: Sequencing ends 3 residues short of the CDR3 end; the germline J gene provides the rest. The chain uses TRBV6-1 and TRBJ1-2, with D unclear. The CDR3 has 14 amino acids. The germline CDR1 and CDR2 sequences are MNHNS and SASEGT. Incomplete CDR3 DNA: TGTGCCAGCAGTGAGACTCCCAGACTATACGAC. Its translation: CASSETPRLYD. In full, the CDR3 is CASSETPRLYDYTF.

This clone was found a few times. The CDR3 end falls 3 residues outside the read, so it is completed with the germline J gene. The chain carries TRBV30 and TRBJ1-2, with 9 bases that match TRBD1. CDR1 is GTSNPN, CDR2 SVGIG, per germline (reference sequence). This CDR3 comprises 14 residues. CDR3 DNA, as far as it was read: TGTGCCTGGAGTGGCCTCGGGACAGGGAATGAC. Its protein product is CAWSGLGTGND. The CDR3 reads in full as CAWSGLGTGNDYTF.

This clone showed up many times. Read coverage stops 3 residues before the CDR3 terminus; the germline J gene supplies the remainder. This sequence joins TRBV19 and TRBJ2-2; 7 bases match TRBD2. Germline V gene data show CDR1 as LNHDA and CDR2 as SQIVND (reference sequence). V lost 3 bases, J lost 5 bases, and 6 bases stayed unmatched. The CDR3 is made up of 15 amino acids. The sequenced part of the CDR3 DNA is TGTGCCAGTAGTATTGGCCAGGGAGGGACCGGGGAG. Encoded protein: CASSIGQGGTGE. Given in full, the CDR3 is CASSIGQGGTGELFF.

Many counts were recorded for this clone. The missing CDR3 end, 3 residues past where the read stops, is filled in from the germline J gene. This sequence joins TRBV5-4 and TRBJ2-7; 8 nucleotides align to TRBD2. The germline V gene encodes CDR1 SGHNT and CDR2 YYREEE (reference sequence). CDR3 length: 15 residues. V shed 3 bases, J shed 0 bases, and the junction held 5 bases outside the gene matches. CDR3 DNA (partial): TGTGCCAGCAGCTCGCGGCGGGGGGACTCCTACGAG. It codes for CASSSRRGDSYE. The CDR3 in full is CASSSRRGDSYEQYF.

This clone appeared many times. The read ends 3 residues shy of where the CDR3 ends; the end is completed using the germline J gene. The chain links TRBV6-2 or TRBV6-3 to TRBJ2-3; 10 positions agree with TRBD2. CDR1 MNHEY and CDR2 SVGEGT come from the germline V gene. CDR3 length: 17 amino acids. J gave up 5 bases and V 3 bases, and 11 bases lay outside the gene matches. The CDR3 is CASSYRLAGFSGDTQYF. The part of the CDR3 DNA that was read is TGTGCCAGCAGTTATCGACTAGCGGGTTTCTCTGGAGATACG.

Ten or more counts support this clone. The CDR3 bases that were read are TGTGCCAGCTCACCGACCACTCGGGCAGGGCGGGAGACC. Translation gives CASSPTTRAGRET. The CDR3 in full is CASSPTTRAGRETQYF. The chain joins TRBV18 to TRBJ2-5, with D tentatively TRBD1 (5 bases). Sequencing ends 3 residues short of the CDR3 end; the germline J gene provides the rest. V was clipped by 3 bases and J by 5 bases, with 19 bases between them. The CDR3 is 16 residues long. The germline CDR1 and CDR2 sequences are KGHSH and LQKENI.

The table lists this clone with many counts. With the read ending 3 residues before the CDR3 end, the germline J gene is used to fill in that end. This chain links TRBV7-6 with TRBJ2-2; TRBD2 might be the D (6 bases). The V end was cut by 1 base, the J end by 2 bases, with 14 bases between. Looked up from germline, CDR1 is SGHVS and CDR2 is FNYEAQ. The CDR3 contains 17 residues. The CDR3: CASSLVMRGLNTGELFF. Partial CDR3 DNA: TGTGCCAGCAGCTTAGTGATGCGGGGCCTAAACACCGGGGAG.

This clone was counted at least ten times. The CDR3 is cut off 3 residues early in the read; its end comes from the germline J gene. The chain uses TRBV19 and TRBJ1-1; D unclear. V dropped 4 bases and J dropped 0 bases, with 6 bases sitting between them. The CDR3 covers 13 residues. The germline V gene encodes CDR1 LNHDA and CDR2 SQIVND (reference sequence). The sequenced part of the CDR3 DNA is TGTGCCAGTAGTACCACACTGAACACTGAA. It translates to CASSTTLNTE. From start to end, the CDR3 is CASSTTLNTEAFF.

This clone was found many times. The missing CDR3 end, 3 residues past where the read stops, is filled in from the germline J gene. The chain joins TRBV2 to TRBJ1-2; weak D call: TRBD1 (5 bases). The CDR3 spans 12 residues. Germline CDR1 reads SNHLY; CDR2 reads FYNNEI. The CDR3 protein is CASKWMTDNYTF. The CDR3 bases that were read are TGTGCCAGCAAGTGGATGACAGACAAC. Full variable domain (rest looked up from reference TRBV2 and TRBJ1-2): EPEVTQTPSHQVTQMGQEVILRCVPISNHLYFYWYRQILGQKVEFLVSFYNNEISEKSEIFDDQFSVERPDGSNFTLKIRSTKLEDSAMYFCASKWMTDNYTFGSGTRLTVV.

Ten or more counts support this clone. Read sequence stops 3 residues before the CDR3 end, and the germline J gene provides the missing end. This chain connects TRBV10-1 to TRBJ2-3, with D possibly being TRBD1 (6 bases). Germline V gives CDR1 WNHNN, CDR2 SYGVQD (reference sequence). Trimming removed 2 bases from V and 2 bases from J, with 8 bases in between. The CDR3 is 14 residues long. The part of the CDR3 DNA that was read is TGCGCCAGCAGTGAGGACAGGTTCACAGATACG. It is translated as CASSEDRFTDT. The full CDR3 sequence reads CASSEDRFTDTQYF.

This clone was recorded at least ten times. This may arise from a read error, as a much more abundant clone is one base away. The read stops 3 residues short of the end of the CDR3; the missing end is completed from the germline J gene. The chain recombines TRBV5-6 with TRBJ2-2; TRBD1 might be the D (5 bases). This CDR3 is 15 amino acids long. CDR1 is SGHDT, CDR2 YYEEEE, per germline. CDR3 protein: CASSLAGRAGEKLFF. CDR3 DNA, as far as it was read: TGTGCCAGCAGCTTGGCGGGCAGGGCAGGTGAAAAG.